The following is a T cell receptor beta chain sequence with its context. The data were obtained in a study of glioma-infiltrating T cells after dendritic cell vaccination. The ends were cut back, 0 bases at V and 5 bases at J, with 11 bases in the middle. The germline V gene has CDR1 SQVTM and CDR2 ANQGSEA. There are 14 residues in the CDR3. Some clones are missing from TCRdb's copy, which holds only in-frame ones; the method was immunoSEQ multiplex PCR. This sample carries 100,000 or so clones, 90% of them seen once, and the ten largest clones take over 2.5%. Time point in this sample: after dendritic cell vaccination, including at tumor progression/relapse.

The sample here was blood, taken after dendritic cell vaccination. The chain joins TRBV29-1 to TRBJ2-1; D not certain. The sequence was obtained from a human donor with glioblastoma. The CDR3 is CSVEDLANNNEQFF. CDR3 DNA: TGCAGCGTTGAAGACCTCGCCAACAACAATGAGCAGTTCTTC.